The clone carrying this T cell receptor (beta chain) has just a few counts. Antigen unknown. From germline, CDR1 is DFQATT and CDR2 SNEGSKA (reference sequence). V gave up 6 bases and J gave up 8 bases, with 14 bases separating them. The CDR3 sequence is 12 residues long. TCRdb re-called the 5' RACE reads with MiXCR, one entry per CDR3 protein. In the table there are around 530,000 distinct CDR3 sequences, roughly 15% of which are singletons. This sample stems from a study of identical twins. Study-level results: Where beta out-of-frame sequences were concerned, excess twin sharing was weaker.

This sample also appeared in a second study, on yellow fever vaccine responses in identical twins.

Sequencing was carried out using CD4+ T cells sorted from blood. The chain couples TRBV20-1 to TRBJ2-1, with TRBD1 as a possible D gene (6 bases). This receptor was taken from a woman aged 18-35 years in good health. In nucleotides, the CDR3 is TGCAGTGCCATAGGACAGCCCCATGAGCAGTTCTTC. This encodes CSAIGQPHEQFF.